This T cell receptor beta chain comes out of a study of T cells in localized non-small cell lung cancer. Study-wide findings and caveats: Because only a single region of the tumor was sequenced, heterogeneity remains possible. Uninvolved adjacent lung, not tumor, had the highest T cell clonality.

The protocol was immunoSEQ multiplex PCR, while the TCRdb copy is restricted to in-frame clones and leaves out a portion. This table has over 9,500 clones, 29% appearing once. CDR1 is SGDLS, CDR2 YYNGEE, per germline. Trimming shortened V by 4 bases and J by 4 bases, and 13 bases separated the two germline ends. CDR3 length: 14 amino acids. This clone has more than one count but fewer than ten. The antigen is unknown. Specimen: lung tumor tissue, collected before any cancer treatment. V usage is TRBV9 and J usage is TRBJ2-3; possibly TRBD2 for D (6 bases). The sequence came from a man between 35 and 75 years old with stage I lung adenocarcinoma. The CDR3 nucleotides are TGTGCCAGCAGCTCTCAGTGGGGGGCAGATACGCAGTATTTT. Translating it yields CASSSQWGADTQYF. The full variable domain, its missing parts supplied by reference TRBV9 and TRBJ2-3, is DSGVTQTPKHLITATGQRVTLRCSPRSGDLSVYWYQQSLDQGLQFLIQYYNGEERAKGNILERFSAQQFPDLHSELNLSSLELGDSALYFCASSSQWGADTQYFGPGTRLTVL.